The entry below gives a single TCR beta chain sequence along with its context. Data came from immunoSEQ multiplex PCR; TCRdb stores just in-frame clones and leaves some out. This table holds some 280,000 clones, over 80% found once. These data come from a study of blood T cell repertoires in COVID-19. The germline V gene has CDR1 KGHSH and CDR2 LQKENI. The CDR3 contains 15 residues. The V and J ends lost 2 bases and 5 bases respectively, with 15 bases between them. The receptor was isolated from a woman in her forties or fifties with active or convalescent COVID-19. V gene TRBV18 combines with J gene TRBJ1-2, with D tentatively TRBD1 (6 bases). Sequencing was done on a sample of peripheral blood. CDR3: CASSPWAGDEYGYTF. The CDR3 DNA is TGTGCCAGCTCACCATGGGCAGGGGATGAATATGGCTACACCTTC.